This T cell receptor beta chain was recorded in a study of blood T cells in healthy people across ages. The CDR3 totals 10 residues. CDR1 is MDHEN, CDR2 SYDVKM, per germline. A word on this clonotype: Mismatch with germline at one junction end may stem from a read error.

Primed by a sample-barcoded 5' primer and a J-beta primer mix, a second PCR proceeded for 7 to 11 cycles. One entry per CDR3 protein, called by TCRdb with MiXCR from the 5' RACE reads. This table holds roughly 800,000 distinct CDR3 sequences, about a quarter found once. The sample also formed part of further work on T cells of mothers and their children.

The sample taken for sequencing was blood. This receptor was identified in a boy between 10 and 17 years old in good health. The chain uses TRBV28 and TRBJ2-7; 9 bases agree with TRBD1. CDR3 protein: CGTGQGEQYF. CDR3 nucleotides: TGCGGGACAGGGCAAGGCGAGCAGTACTTC.